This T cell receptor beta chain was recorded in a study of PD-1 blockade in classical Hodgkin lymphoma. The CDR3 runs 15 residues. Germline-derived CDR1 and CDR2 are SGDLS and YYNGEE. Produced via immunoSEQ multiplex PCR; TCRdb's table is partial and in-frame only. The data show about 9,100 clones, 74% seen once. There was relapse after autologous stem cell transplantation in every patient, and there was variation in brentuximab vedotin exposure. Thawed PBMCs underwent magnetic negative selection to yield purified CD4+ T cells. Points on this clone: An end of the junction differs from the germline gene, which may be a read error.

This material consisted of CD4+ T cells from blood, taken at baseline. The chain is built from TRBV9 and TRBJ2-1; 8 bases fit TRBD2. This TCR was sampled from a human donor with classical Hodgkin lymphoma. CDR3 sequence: CATSSSVAGLNEQFF. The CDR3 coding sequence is TGTGCCACCAGCTCGTCCGTAGCGGGACTTAATGAGCAGTTCTTC. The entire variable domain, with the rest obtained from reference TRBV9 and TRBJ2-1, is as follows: DSGVTQTPKHLITATGQRVTLRCSPRSGDLSVYWYQQSLDQGLQFLIQYYNGEERAKGNILERFSAQQFPDLHSELNLSSLELGDSALYFCATSSSVAGLNEQFFGPGTRLTVL.